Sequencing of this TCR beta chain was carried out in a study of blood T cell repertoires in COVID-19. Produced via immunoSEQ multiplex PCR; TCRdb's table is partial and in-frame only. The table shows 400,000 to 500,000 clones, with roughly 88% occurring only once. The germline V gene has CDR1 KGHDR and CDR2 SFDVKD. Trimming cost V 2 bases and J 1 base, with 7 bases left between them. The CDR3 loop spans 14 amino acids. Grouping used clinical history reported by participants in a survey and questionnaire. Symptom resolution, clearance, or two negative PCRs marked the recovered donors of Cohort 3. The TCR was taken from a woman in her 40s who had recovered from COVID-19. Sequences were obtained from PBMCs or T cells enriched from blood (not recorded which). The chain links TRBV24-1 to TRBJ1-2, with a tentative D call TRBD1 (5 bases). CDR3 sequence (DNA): TGTGCCACCAGTGATTCCGACAGTAACTATGGCTACACCTTC. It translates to CATSDSDSNYGYTF.